Sequencing of this T cell receptor beta chain was carried out in a study of Graves' ophthalmopathy and Graves' hyperthyroidism. This clonotype appeared many times. Amplification from RNA transcripts yielded the TCR beta CDR3 regions. Investigators did first-round RT-PCR with HTBI primers, then second-round multiplex PCR. TCRdb reprocessed the multiplex PCR reads via MiXCR and lists one record per CDR3 protein. The top ten clones hold approximately 6.9% of a sample with just over 600,000 distinct CDR3 sequences, around a fifth of them seen once. Trimming removed 1 base at V and 4 bases at J, with 4 bases between. CDR3 size: 12 residues.

The sample consisted of peripheral blood. The source of this sequence is a woman under 30 with stable Graves' hyperthyroidism. Some clones in this sample may be carry-over from other donors' samples. This rearrangement joins TRBV12-3 or TRBV12-4 to TRBJ1-2; D is unclear. In DNA, the CDR3 is TGTGCCAGCAGTTTAGAGGTCTATGGCTACACCTTC. Translation gives CASSLEVYGYTF.